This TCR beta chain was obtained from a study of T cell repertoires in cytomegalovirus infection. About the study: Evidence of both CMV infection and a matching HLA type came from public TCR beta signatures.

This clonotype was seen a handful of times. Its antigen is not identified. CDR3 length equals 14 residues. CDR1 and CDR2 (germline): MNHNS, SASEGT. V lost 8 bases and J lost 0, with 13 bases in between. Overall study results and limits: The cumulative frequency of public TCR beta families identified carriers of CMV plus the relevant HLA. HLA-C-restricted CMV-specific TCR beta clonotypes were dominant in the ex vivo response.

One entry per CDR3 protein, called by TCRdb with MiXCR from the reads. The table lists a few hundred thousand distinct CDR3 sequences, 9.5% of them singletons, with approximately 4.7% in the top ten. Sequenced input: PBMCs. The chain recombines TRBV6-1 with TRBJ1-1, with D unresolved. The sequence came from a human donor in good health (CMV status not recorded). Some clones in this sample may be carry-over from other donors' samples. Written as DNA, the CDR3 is TGTGCCAGCGGTCAACAGCCCCTGAACACTGAAGCTTTCTTT. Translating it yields CASGQQPLNTEAFF.